The 9 T cell receptor beta chains below all came from one sample that was sequenced in a study of T cell therapy after organ transplantation. No antigens are known for them. Data came from immunoSEQ multiplex PCR; TCRdb stores just in-frame clones and leaves some out. This sample carries roughly 20,000 clones, over 80% of them seen once, and the ten largest clones take approximately 33%. Described time point: 20-29 weeks after completion of therapy. The source material was CD8+ T cells from blood, sampled after autologous CMV-specific T cell therapy. These receptors were taken from a human patient who had received a solid organ transplant and had CMV disease. Some T cells could come from the graft donor.

The chain uses TRBV28 and TRBJ2-1; 7 positions agree with TRBD2. Germline V gives CDR1 MDHEN, CDR2 SYDVKM. This CDR3 is built from 13 residues. V dropped 6 bases and J dropped 3; count of bases not matched to a gene: 2. DNA of the CDR3: TGTGCCAGCAGACGGGGGGTCTACAATGAGCAGTTCTTC. It encodes CASRRGVYNEQFF.

The chain recombines TRBV5-4 with TRBJ2-7, with D unclear. V was cut by 0 bases and J by 6 bases, with 13 bases left in between. CDR3 length: 14 residues. Germline assignment: CDR1 SGHNT and CDR2 YYREEE (reference sequence). Here the CDR3 reads CASSLETRPREQYF. In DNA, the CDR3 is TGTGCCAGCAGCTTGGAAACCCGTCCCCGCGAGCAGTACTTC.

The V call is TRBV4-3, the J call TRBJ2-3; 13 nucleotides agree with TRBD2. J gave up 6 bases and V 0 bases, and 12 bases lay outside the gene matches. The CDR3 is made up of 19 amino acids. Germline loops: CDR1 LGHNA, CDR2 YSLEER. CDR3 protein: CASSQDQIVGGLAGDTQYF. DNA for the CDR3: TGCGCCAGCAGCCAAGACCAGATCGTAGGGGGACTAGCGGGGGATACGCAGTATTTT.

The V call is TRBV5-5, the J call TRBJ2-1; D call uncertain. V lost 0 bases, J lost 0 bases, and 7 bases lay in between. In germline, CDR1 is SGHKS, CDR2 YYEKEE (reference sequence). This CDR3 region has 15 residues. For the CDR3, the DNA is TGTGCCAGCAGCTTGGTTACGAGCTCCTACAATGAGCAGTTCTTC. Translated, it gives CASSLVTSSYNEQFF.

The chain recombines TRBV28 with TRBJ2-7; D uncertain. Trimming removed 6 bases at V and 0 bases at J, with 9 bases between. This CDR3 is built from 13 residues. The germline gives CDR1 MDHEN, CDR2 SYDVKM. The CDR3, as DNA: TGTGCCAGCAGCCCCCTCAGCTCCTACGAGCAGTACTTC. Translation gives CASSPLSSYEQYF.

The chain employs TRBV13 and TRBJ2-1; D gene ambiguous. The germline V gene encodes CDR1 PRHDT and CDR2 FYEKMQ (reference sequence). This CDR3 spans 16 amino acids. Trimming cost V 1 base and J 9 bases, with 19 bases left between them. CDR3 region: CASSLVLEPRDTEQFF. The CDR3 bases are TGTGCCAGCAGCTTAGTTCTAGAACCGCGAGACACTGAGCAGTTCTTC.

This sequence joins TRBV7-3 and TRBJ2-1, with D hard to call. Trimming cost V 1 base and J 6 bases, with 16 bases left between them. The CDR3 totals 16 residues. The germline V gene has CDR1 SGHTA and CDR2 FQGTGA. CDR3 coding DNA: TGTGCCAGCAGCTTAAATCTCCAGTCTCATGCCAATGAGCAGTTCTTC. This translates into CASSLNLQSHANEQFF.

The chain links TRBV5-4 to TRBJ2-1, with 7 bases aligning to TRBD2. Trimming took 1 base from V and 1 from J; bases not matched to a gene: 8. This CDR3 comprises 17 residues. From germline, CDR1 is SGHNT and CDR2 YYREEE (reference sequence). CDR3 sequence (DNA): TGTGCCAGCAGCTTGCGGGGGAGGGCCTTTTCCTACAATGAGCAGTTCTTC. Translating it yields CASSLRGRAFSYNEQFF.

V usage is TRBV19 and J usage is TRBJ1-5; no clear D. Germline CDR1 LNHDA, CDR2 SQIVND (reference sequence). CDR3 length: 11 residues. The germline V and J ends were trimmed by 4 bases and 12 bases, with 10 bases remaining between them. The CDR3 bases are TGTGCCAGTAGTACCCCACCCGACCAGCATTTT. Protein sequence: CASSTPPDQHF.